This T cell receptor (beta chain) was captured in a study of cytomegalovirus exposure and HLA in healthy donors. Study conclusions and caveats: When a later analysis compared HLA-associated TCR beta chains with equally common others, the HLA-associated chains turned out to be more clonally expanded and to have lower generation probabilities. Listed as cytomegalovirus-associated were 150 to 200 TCR beta chains. TCR beta chain V- and J-gene trimming was linked, in a later analysis, to a missense variant in DCLRE1C.

Germline loops: CDR1 MNHEY, CDR2 SVGAGI. The CDR3 contains 15 residues. The V and J ends lost 0 bases and 1 base, in that order; junction bases with no gene match: 1. Researchers ran the PCR with 60 Vbeta and 13 Jbeta primers. Libraries were prepared by immunoSEQ multiplex PCR; TCRdb keeps only in-frame clonotypes and omits some of them. The data hold around 140,000 clones, with about three fifths observed a single time. The count of this clone is one. What it recognizes is unknown. Other DNA sequences in this specimen translate into the identical CDR3. The specimen was PBMCs. This chain connects TRBV6-5 to TRBJ2-7; 9 nucleotides align to TRBD2. The sequence was obtained from a male donor in good health and CMV-seronegative. CDR3 loop: CASSYSAGGSYEQYF. CDR3 coding DNA: TGTGCCAGCAGTTACTCGGCGGGGGGGTCCTACGAGCAGTACTTC.